These 25 T cell receptor beta chains were all obtained from the same sample, sequenced in a study of OX40 agonist ivuxolimab in advanced cancers. This table comes from immunoSEQ multiplex PCR, and its TCRdb copy is limited to in-frame clones, with some not included. The sample has tens of thousands of clones; around 89% are singletons. The sequencing used CD4+ or CD8+ T cells sorted from blood, collected in a trial of the OX40 agonist ivuxolimab. The receptor source for this set is an adult with an advanced solid tumor such as melanoma, head and neck, liver or kidney cancer.

This rearrangement joins TRBV6-5 to TRBJ1-2, with D unresolved. The CDR3 spans 15 residues. Per the germline V gene, CDR1 is MNHEY and CDR2 is SVGAGI. The V end was cut by 4 bases, the J end by 7 bases, with 19 bases between. CDR3 nucleotide sequence: TGTGCCAGCAGTTCCGCCGACGGCACCCGCCGTGGCTACACCTTC. Amino acids: CASSSADGTRRGYTF.

This rearrangement joins TRBV28 to TRBJ1-5; D gene uncertain. Germline lookup yields CDR1 MDHEN and CDR2 SYDVKM. V shed 3 bases and J shed 0 bases, with 3 bases lying between them. CDR3 length: 13 residues. The CDR3 loop is CASSLPSNQPQHF. In DNA form, the CDR3 reads TGTGCCAGCAGTTTGCCTAGCAATCAGCCCCAGCATTTT. Using reference TRBV28 and TRBJ1-5 for the parts outside the CDR3, the full variable domain is DVKVTQSSRYLVKRTGEKVFLECVQDMDHENMFWYRQDPGLGLRLIYFSYDVKMKEKGDIPEGYSVSREKKERFSLILESASTNQTSMYLCASSLPSNQPQHFGDGTRLSIL.

V gene TRBV18 combines with J gene TRBJ2-6, with 9 bases identical to TRBD2. CDR3 length equals 17 residues. Germline CDR1 is KGHSH and CDR2 is LQKENI. J gave up 5 bases and V 3 bases, and 8 bases lay outside the gene matches. DNA for the CDR3: TGTGCCAGCTCACCGCGGGAGGGCGGAGTTAGGGCCAACGTCCTGACTTTC. The encoded protein is CASSPREGGVRANVLTF.

For the CDR3, the DNA is TGTGCCAGCAGTTTAGGGGGGGCGCGCGGCTACACCTTC. Translation: CASSLGGARGYTF. The chain couples TRBV28 to TRBJ1-2; possibly TRBD1 for D (6 bases). Trimming cost V 2 bases and J 8 bases, with 12 bases left between them. This CDR3 is built from 13 residues. Germline-derived CDR1 and CDR2 are MDHEN and SYDVKM.

The chain recombines TRBV19 with TRBJ2-7, with 7 bases that match TRBD2. There are 16 residues in the CDR3. Germline-derived CDR1 and CDR2 are LNHDA and SQIVND (reference sequence). Trimming removed 4 bases from V and 0 bases from J; junction bases left unmatched: 9. The CDR3 DNA reads as TGTGCCAGTAGTAATGTACGGCTAGCGGCCTCCTACGAGCAGTACTTC. Translation: CASSNVRLAASYEQYF.

In its sample, this clone was seen once. This rearrangement joins TRBV4-2 to TRBJ1-1, with D possibly being TRBD1 (5 bases). This CDR3 has 13 residues. From germline, CDR1 is LGHNA and CDR2 YNFKEQ. V was shortened by 5 bases and J by 5 bases, with 12 bases between the two germline ends. CDR3 protein: CASSLQRGTEAFF. For the CDR3, the DNA is TGTGCCAGCAGCTTGCAGAGGGGTACTGAAGCTTTCTTT.

The rearrangement uses TRBV7-9 and TRBJ1-3, with 8 bases identical to TRBD1. V lost 6 bases and J lost 4; bases outside the gene matches: 5. Germline-derived CDR1 and CDR2 are SEHNR and FQNEAQ (reference sequence). CDR3 length: 14 amino acids. CDR3 sequence reads: CASRSRGRGNTIYF. The CDR3 DNA is TGTGCCAGCAGATCCAGGGGGCGCGGAAACACCATATATTTT. Full variable domain (missing parts from reference TRBV7-9 and TRBJ1-3): DTGVSQNPRHKITKRGQNVTFRCDPISEHNRLYWYRQTLGQGPEFLTYFQNEAQLEKSRLLSDRFSAERPKGSFSTLEIQRTEQGDSAMYLCASRSRGRGNTIYFGEGSWLTVV.

V usage is TRBV5-4 and J usage is TRBJ1-2; D possibly corresponds to TRBD1 (6 bases). V lost 6 bases, J lost 6 bases, and 15 bases lay in between. The CDR3 is 13 residues long. The germline V gene encodes CDR1 SGHNT and CDR2 YYREEE (reference sequence). CDR3 sequence reads: CASTTGGNDGYTF. In DNA form, the CDR3 reads TGTGCCAGCACGACGGGGGGCAACGATGGCTACACCTTC. Based on the CDR3 plus reference TRBV5-4 and TRBJ1-2, the full variable domain is ETGVTQSPTHLIKTRGQQVTLRCSSQSGHNTVSWYQQALGQGPQFIFQYYREEENGRGNFPPRFSGLQFPNYSSELNVNALELDDSALYLCASTTGGNDGYTFGSGTRLTVV.

The rearrangement joins TRBV18 to TRBJ2-2; the D is unclear. V lost 2 bases to trimming and J lost 6 bases, with 4 bases between them. The CDR3 sequence is 12 residues long. Germline CDR1 reads KGHSH; CDR2 reads LQKENI. The CDR3 protein is CASSPYSGELFF. The DNA of the CDR3 is TGTGCCAGCTCACCATACTCCGGGGAGCTGTTTTTT.

V usage is TRBV7-9 and J usage is TRBJ1-1, with a weak D call TRBD1 (5 bases). This CDR3 has 17 residues. The germline V gene encodes CDR1 SEHNR and CDR2 FQNEAQ (reference sequence). V lost 3 bases to trimming and J lost 1 base, with 18 bases between them. The CDR3 loop reads CASSFSSGVGKNTEAFF. In nucleotides, the CDR3 is TGTGCCAGCAGCTTTAGCTCGGGGGTCGGGAAGAACACTGAAGCTTTCTTT.

The chain is built from TRBV19 and TRBJ2-6, with D tentatively TRBD1 (5 bases). V shed 1 base and J shed 4 bases, with 20 bases lying between them. The CDR3 contains 19 residues. The V gene's germline CDR1 is LNHDA and CDR2 SQIVND (reference sequence). In nucleotides, the CDR3 is TGTGCCAGTAGTATAGGTTGGCAGGGCGAGACCCTCGGGGCCAACGTCCTGACTTTC. It yields the protein CASSIGWQGETLGANVLTF. The variable domain in full, with the rest retrieved from reference TRBV19 and TRBJ2-6, is DGGITQSPKYLFRKEGQNVTLSCEQNLNHDAMYWYRQDPGQGLRLIYYSQIVNDFQKGDIAEGYSVSREKKESFPLTVTSAQKNPTAFYLCASSIGWQGETLGANVLTFGAGSRLTVL.

The CDR3 reads CAISEGNLVGYNQPQHF. Here the CDR3 DNA reads TGTGCCATCTCTGAAGGAAACCTGGTCGGGTATAATCAGCCCCAGCATTTT. The chain is built from TRBV10-3 and TRBJ1-5, with unresolved D. The V end was cut by 8 bases, the J end by 4 bases, with 24 bases between. The V gene's germline CDR1 is ENHRY and CDR2 SYGVKD. The CDR3 has 17 amino acids.

The chain carries TRBV5-4 and TRBJ1-1; D is unclear. The CDR3 loop spans 13 amino acids. V lost 4 bases and J 8 bases, leaving 15 bases between the germline ends. The germline V gene encodes CDR1 SGHNT and CDR2 YYREEE (reference sequence). The CDR3 here is CASSLRASREAFF. CDR3 nucleotide sequence: TGTGCCAGCAGCCTCCGGGCCAGCCGGGAAGCTTTCTTT.

V and J are TRBV4-1 and TRBJ2-1; possibly TRBD2 for D (7 bases). Germline loops: CDR1 MGHRA, CDR2 YSYEKL. V gave up 0 bases and J gave up 1 base, with 10 bases separating them. The CDR3 sequence is 16 residues long. The CDR3: CASSQEEGGSYNEQFF. Here the CDR3 DNA reads TGCGCCAGCAGCCAAGAAGAGGGGGGGTCCTACAATGAGCAGTTCTTC.

This clone was counted once. The rearrangement uses TRBV5-1 and TRBJ1-1; D may be TRBD1 (6 bases). Germline CDR1 SGHRS, CDR2 YFSETQ. Trimming removed 3 bases at V and 3 bases at J, with 9 bases between. CDR3 size: 13 residues. DNA of the CDR3: TGCGCCAGCAGCTCCGGGACATACACTGAAGCTTTCTTT. Its translation is CASSSGTYTEAFF. The full variable domain, rest sourced from reference TRBV5-1 and TRBJ1-1, is KAGVTQTPRYLIKTRGQQVTLSCSPISGHRSVSWYQQTPGQGLQFLFEYFSETQRNKGNFPGRFSGRQFSNSRSEMNVSTLELGDSALYLCASSSGTYTEAFFGQGTRLTVV.

This clone was detected once. The rearrangement joins TRBV27 to TRBJ2-6; D not resolved. This CDR3 region has 17 residues. V shed 4 bases and J shed 0 bases, with 13 bases lying between them. Germline CDR1 is MNHEY and CDR2 is SMNVEV (reference sequence). CDR3 loop: CASSSSRFDSGANVLTF. CDR3 in DNA: TGTGCCAGCAGTTCTTCTAGATTCGACTCTGGGGCCAACGTCCTGACTTTC. Complete variable domain (other parts from reference TRBV27 and TRBJ2-6): EAQVTQNPRYLITVTGKKLTVTCSQNMNHEYMSWYRQDPGLGLRQIYYSMNVEVTDKGDVPEGYKVSRKEKRNFPLILESPSPNQTSLYFCASSSSRFDSGANVLTFGAGSRLTVL.

This rearrangement joins TRBV6-1 to TRBJ1-6; D is undetermined. Trimming pared 0 bases from V and 7 bases from J, leaving 10 bases between. CDR1 is MNHNS and CDR2 is SASEGT in the germline V gene. The CDR3 extends over 15 amino acids. The CDR3 loop reads CASSEAPGWNSPLHF. The CDR3, as DNA: TGTGCCAGCAGTGAAGCCCCAGGATGGAATTCACCCCTCCACTTT.

The chain combines TRBV30 with TRBJ2-1; 7 bases agree with TRBD2. Germline trimming cut 1 base from V and 7 bases from J; bases unmatched to any gene: 7. This CDR3 has 14 amino acids. The germline V gene encodes CDR1 GTSNPN and CDR2 SVGIG (reference sequence). CDR3 region: CAWSGGGSVNEQFF. The CDR3, as DNA: TGTGCCTGGAGTGGGGGCGGGAGTGTTAATGAGCAGTTCTTC.

This chain links TRBV7-9 with TRBJ2-5; D is ambiguous. Germline V gene sequence: CDR1 SEHNR, CDR2 FQNEAQ (reference sequence). The CDR3 runs 12 residues. Trimming shortened V by 5 bases and J by 5 bases, and 9 bases separated the two germline ends. DNA of the CDR3: TGTGCCAGCAGCCTGTCCGAGGAGACCCAGTACTTC. Translation: CASSLSEETQYF.

The V gene is TRBV5-1, the J gene TRBJ2-1; maybe TRBD2 (5 bases). Germline V CDR1 and CDR2: SGHRS, YFSETQ. This CDR3 contains 14 residues. V was shortened by 0 bases and J by 8 bases, with 12 bases between the two germline ends. DNA of the CDR3: TGCGCCAGCAGCTTGGTTCCGGGGATCGATGAGCAGTTCTTC. This gives the protein CASSLVPGIDEQFF.

In DNA, the CDR3 is TGTGCCTGGAGGGTAGGGGGCATTCAGTACTTC. Translating gives CAWRVGGIQYF. The V call is TRBV30, the J call TRBJ2-4, with a tentative D call TRBD1 (6 bases). CDR1 and CDR2 (germline): GTSNPN, SVGIG (reference sequence). CDR3 length: 11 residues. The germline V and J ends were trimmed by 3 bases and 9 bases, with 9 bases remaining between them.

This clone was recorded a few times. DNA for the CDR3: TGTGCCAGCAGTTCCTCAGAGTACCAAGAGACCCAGTACTTC. Translation: CASSSSEYQETQYF. The rearrangement uses TRBV5-4 and TRBJ2-5; D gene uncertain. There are 14 residues in the CDR3. Trimming pared 5 bases from V and 0 bases from J, leaving 11 bases between. Germline V gives CDR1 SGHNT, CDR2 YYREEE (reference sequence).

This chain connects TRBV4-2 to TRBJ2-7; D gene uncertain. The CDR3 covers 13 residues. The ends were cut back, 5 bases at V and 3 bases at J, with 11 bases in the middle. Germline V CDR1 and CDR2: LGHNA, YNFKEQ. DNA of the CDR3: TGTGCCAGCAGCTTGGGCAGAGACTACGAGCAGTACTTC. Translated: CASSLGRDYEQYF.

The chain employs TRBV5-1 and TRBJ2-3; TRBD2 aligns across 13 bases. Germline V gene sequence: CDR1 SGHRS, CDR2 YFSETQ. CDR3 size: 19 residues. Unmatched junction bases numbered 9, after V lost 0 bases and J lost 2 bases. The CDR3 reads CASSLGVFGLAGDTDTQYF. In DNA form, the CDR3 reads TGCGCCAGCAGCTTGGGCGTCTTCGGACTAGCGGGAGACACAGATACGCAGTATTTT. The entire variable domain, with the rest obtained from reference TRBV5-1 and TRBJ2-3, is as follows: KAGVTQTPRYLIKTRGQQVTLSCSPISGHRSVSWYQQTPGQGLQFLFEYFSETQRNKGNFPGRFSGRQFSNSRSEMNVSTLELGDSALYLCASSLGVFGLAGDTDTQYFGPGTRLTVL.

This chain connects TRBV4-3 to TRBJ1-1; a possible D gene is TRBD1 (6 bases). Germline loops: CDR1 LGHNA, CDR2 YSLEER. V lost 1 base, J lost 1 base, and 10 bases lay in between. The CDR3 loop spans 15 amino acids. CDR3 residues: CASSQGGGRNTEAFF. For the CDR3, the DNA is TGCGCCAGCAGCCAAGGAGGGGGAAGGAACACTGAAGCTTTCTTT.